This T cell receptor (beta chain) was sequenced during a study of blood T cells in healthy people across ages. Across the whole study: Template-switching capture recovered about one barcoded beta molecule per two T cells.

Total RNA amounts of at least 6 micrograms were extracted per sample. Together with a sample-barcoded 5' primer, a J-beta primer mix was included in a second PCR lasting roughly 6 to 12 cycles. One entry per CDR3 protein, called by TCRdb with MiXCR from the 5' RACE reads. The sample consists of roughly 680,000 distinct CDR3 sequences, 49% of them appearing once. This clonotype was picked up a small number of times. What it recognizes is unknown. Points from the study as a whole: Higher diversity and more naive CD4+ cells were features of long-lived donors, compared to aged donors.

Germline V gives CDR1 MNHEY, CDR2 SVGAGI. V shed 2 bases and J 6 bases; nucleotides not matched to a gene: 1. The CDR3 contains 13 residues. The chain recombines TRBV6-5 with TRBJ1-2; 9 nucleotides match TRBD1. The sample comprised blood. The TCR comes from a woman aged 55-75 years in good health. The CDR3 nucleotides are TGTGCCAGCAGTTACCGGGACAGGGATGGCTACACCTTC. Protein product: CASSYRDRDGYTF.